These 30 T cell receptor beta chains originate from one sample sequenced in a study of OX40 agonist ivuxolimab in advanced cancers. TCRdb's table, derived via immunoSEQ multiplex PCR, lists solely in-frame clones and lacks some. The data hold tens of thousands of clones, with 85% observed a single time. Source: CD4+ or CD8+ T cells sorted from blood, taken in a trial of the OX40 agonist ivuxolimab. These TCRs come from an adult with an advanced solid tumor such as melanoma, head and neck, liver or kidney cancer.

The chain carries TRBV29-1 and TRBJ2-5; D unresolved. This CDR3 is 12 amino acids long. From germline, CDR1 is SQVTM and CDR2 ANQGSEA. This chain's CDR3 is CSGLRTRETQYF. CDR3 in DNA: TGCAGTGGTCTCAGGACCCGAGAGACCCAGTACTTC. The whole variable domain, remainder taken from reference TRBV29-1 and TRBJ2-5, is SAVISQKPSRDICQRGTSLTIQCQVDSQVTMMFWYRQQPGQSLTLIATANQGSEATYESGFVIDKFPISRPNLTFSTLTVSNMSPEDSSIYLCSGLRTRETQYFGPGTRLLVL.

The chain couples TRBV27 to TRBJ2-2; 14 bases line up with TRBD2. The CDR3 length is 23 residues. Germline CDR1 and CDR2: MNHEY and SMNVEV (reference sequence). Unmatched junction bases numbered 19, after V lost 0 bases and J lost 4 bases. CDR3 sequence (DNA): TGTGCCAGCAGTTTATCGATCGGGTCTGTCTTGGGACTAGCGGGAGAAAGCACCGGGGAGCTGTTTTTT. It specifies CASSLSIGSVLGLAGESTGELFF.

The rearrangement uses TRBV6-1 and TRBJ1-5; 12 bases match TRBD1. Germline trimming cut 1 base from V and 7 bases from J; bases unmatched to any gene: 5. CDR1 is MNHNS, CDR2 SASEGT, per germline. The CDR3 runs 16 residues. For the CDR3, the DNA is TGTGCCAGCAGTGAAGTGGGGACAGGGGGCTGGCAGCCCCAGCATTTT. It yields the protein CASSEVGTGGWQPQHF.

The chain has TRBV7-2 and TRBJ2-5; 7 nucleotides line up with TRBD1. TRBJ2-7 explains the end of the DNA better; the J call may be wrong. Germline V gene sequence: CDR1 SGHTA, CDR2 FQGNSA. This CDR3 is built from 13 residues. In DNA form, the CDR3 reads TGTGCCAGCAGCCTAGACAGGGTCAACGAGCAGTACTTC. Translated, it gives CASSLDRVNEQYF.

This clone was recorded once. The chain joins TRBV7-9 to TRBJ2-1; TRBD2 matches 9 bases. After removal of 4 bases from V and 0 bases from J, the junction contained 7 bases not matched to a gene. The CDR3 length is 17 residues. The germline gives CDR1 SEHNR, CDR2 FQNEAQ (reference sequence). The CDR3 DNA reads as TGTGCCAGCAGCTCCGGCCTAGCGGGACGCTCCTACAATGAGCAGTTCTTC. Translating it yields CASSSGLAGRSYNEQFF. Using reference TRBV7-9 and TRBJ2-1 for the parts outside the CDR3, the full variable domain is DTGVSQNPRHKITKRGQNVTFRCDPISEHNRLYWYRQTLGQGPEFLTYFQNEAQLEKSRLLSDRFSAERPKGSFSTLEIQRTEQGDSAMYLCASSSGLAGRSYNEQFFGPGTRLTVL.

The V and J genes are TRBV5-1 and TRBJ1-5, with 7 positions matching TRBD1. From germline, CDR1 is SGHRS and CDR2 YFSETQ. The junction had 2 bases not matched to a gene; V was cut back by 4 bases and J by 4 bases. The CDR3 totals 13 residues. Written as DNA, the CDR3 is TGCGCCAGCAGCCGGGACAGTAATCAGCCCCAGCATTTT. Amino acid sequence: CASSRDSNQPQHF.

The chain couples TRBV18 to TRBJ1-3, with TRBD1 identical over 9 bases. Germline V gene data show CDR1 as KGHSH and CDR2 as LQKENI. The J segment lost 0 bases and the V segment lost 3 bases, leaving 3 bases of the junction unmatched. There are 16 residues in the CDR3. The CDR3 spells CASSPGGQGSGNTIYF. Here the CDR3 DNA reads TGTGCCAGCTCACCGGGGGGACAGGGCTCTGGAAACACCATATATTTT.

CDR3 in amino acids: CASSYSRDRANYGYTF. CDR3 bases: TGTGCCAGCAGTTACTCCAGGGACAGAGCTAACTATGGCTACACCTTC. The J gene is TRBJ1-2, the V gene TRBV6-6, with 7 bases identical to TRBD1. V dropped 0 bases and J dropped 0; count of bases not matched to a gene: 4. The CDR3 is 16 amino acids. CDR1 and CDR2 from the germline V gene are MNHNY and SVGAGI (reference sequence).

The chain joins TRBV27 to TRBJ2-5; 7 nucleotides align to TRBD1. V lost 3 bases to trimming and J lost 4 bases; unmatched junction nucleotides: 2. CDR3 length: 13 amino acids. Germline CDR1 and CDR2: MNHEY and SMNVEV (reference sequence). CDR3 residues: CASSFYRGETQYF. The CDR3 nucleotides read TGTGCCAGCAGTTTTTACAGGGGAGAGACCCAGTACTTC.

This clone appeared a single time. The CDR3 loop is CASSRDRGPTLSVQYF. CDR3 sequence (DNA): TGCGCCAGCAGCCGGGACAGGGGGCCTACTCTTTCAGTGCAGTACTTC. The rearrangement joins TRBV5-1 to TRBJ2-7; TRBD1 matches 12 bases. This CDR3 is built from 16 residues. V dropped 4 bases and J dropped 9; count of bases not matched to a gene: 14. Germline CDR1 reads SGHRS; CDR2 reads YFSETQ.

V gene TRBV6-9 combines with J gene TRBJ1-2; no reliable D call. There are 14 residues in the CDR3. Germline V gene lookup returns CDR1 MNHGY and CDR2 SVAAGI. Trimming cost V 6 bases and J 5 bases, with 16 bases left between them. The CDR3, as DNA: TGTGCCAGCAGCGCCGACTCGGAGGTGTATGGCTACACCTTC. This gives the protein CASSADSEVYGYTF.

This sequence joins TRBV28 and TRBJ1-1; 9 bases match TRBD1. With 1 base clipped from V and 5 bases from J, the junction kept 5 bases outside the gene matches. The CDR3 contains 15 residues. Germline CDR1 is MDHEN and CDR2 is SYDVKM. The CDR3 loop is CASSLLDRGYTEAFF. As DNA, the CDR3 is TGTGCCAGCAGTTTATTGGACAGGGGCTATACTGAAGCTTTCTTT.

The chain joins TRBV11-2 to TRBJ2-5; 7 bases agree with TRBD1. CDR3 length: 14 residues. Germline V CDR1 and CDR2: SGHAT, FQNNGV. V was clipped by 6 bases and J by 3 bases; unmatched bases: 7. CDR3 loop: CASSLRTGEETQYF. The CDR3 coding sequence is TGTGCCAGCAGTTTGCGCACAGGGGAAGAGACCCAGTACTTC.

This CDR3 reads CASSLSLASSGEQFF. CDR3 nucleotide sequence: TGTGCCAGCAGCTTGAGTCTGGCTAGCAGCGGTGAGCAGTTCTTC. This sequence joins TRBV5-8 and TRBJ2-1, with D possibly being TRBD2 (5 bases). Between the trimmed V and J ends, which lost 1 base and 9 bases, there was a span of 17 bases. This CDR3 comprises 15 residues. Germline-derived CDR1 and CDR2 are SGHTS and YDEGEE.

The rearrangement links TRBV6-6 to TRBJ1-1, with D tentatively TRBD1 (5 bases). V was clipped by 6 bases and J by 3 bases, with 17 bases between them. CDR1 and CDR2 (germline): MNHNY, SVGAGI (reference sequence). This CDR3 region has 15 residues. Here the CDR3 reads CASSPREGWYTEAFF. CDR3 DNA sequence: TGTGCCAGCAGCCCAAGGGAGGGGTGGTACACTGAAGCTTTCTTT.

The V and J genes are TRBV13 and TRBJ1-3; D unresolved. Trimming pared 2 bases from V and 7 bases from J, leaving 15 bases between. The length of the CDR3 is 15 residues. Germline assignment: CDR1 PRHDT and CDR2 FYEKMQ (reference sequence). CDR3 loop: CASSLMSAPWNTIYF. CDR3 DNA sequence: TGTGCCAGCAGCTTAATGTCAGCTCCCTGGAACACCATATATTTT.

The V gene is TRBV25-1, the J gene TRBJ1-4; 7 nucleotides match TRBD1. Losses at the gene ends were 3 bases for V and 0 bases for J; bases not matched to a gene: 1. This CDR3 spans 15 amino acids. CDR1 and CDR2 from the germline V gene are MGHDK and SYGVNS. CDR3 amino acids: CASSDDRATNEKLFF. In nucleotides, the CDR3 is TGTGCCAGCAGTGACGACAGGGCAACTAATGAAAAACTGTTTTTT.

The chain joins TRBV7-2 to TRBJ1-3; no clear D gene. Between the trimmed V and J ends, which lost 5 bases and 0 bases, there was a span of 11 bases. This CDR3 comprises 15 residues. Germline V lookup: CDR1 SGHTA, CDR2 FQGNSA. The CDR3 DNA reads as TGTGCCAGCAGCCCCCGGACCGGCTCTGGAAACACCATATATTTT. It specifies CASSPRTGSGNTIYF. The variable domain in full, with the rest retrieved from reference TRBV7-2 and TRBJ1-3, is GAGVSQSPSNKVTEKGKDVELRCDPISGHTALYWYRQSLGQGLEFLIYFQGNSAPDKSGLPSDRFSAERTGGSVSTLTIQRTQQEDSAVYLCASSPRTGSGNTIYFGEGSWLTVV.

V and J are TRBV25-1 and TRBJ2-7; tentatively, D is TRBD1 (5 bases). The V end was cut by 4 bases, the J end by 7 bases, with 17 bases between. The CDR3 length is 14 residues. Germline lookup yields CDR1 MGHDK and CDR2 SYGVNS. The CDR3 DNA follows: TGTGCCAGCAGTGTACCCGGTCAGGGTGGAGAGCAGTACTTC. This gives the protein CASSVPGQGGEQYF.

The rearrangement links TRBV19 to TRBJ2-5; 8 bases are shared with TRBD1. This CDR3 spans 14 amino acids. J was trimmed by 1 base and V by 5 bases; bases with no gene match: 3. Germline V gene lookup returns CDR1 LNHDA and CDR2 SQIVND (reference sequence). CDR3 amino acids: CASSAGGFQETQYF. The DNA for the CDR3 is TGTGCCAGTAGTGCAGGGGGCTTCCAAGAGACCCAGTACTTC. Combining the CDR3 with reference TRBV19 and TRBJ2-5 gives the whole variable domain DGGITQSPKYLFRKEGQNVTLSCEQNLNHDAMYWYRQDPGQGLRLIYYSQIVNDFQKGDIAEGYSVSREKKESFPLTVTSAQKNPTAFYLCASSAGGFQETQYFGPGTRLLVL.

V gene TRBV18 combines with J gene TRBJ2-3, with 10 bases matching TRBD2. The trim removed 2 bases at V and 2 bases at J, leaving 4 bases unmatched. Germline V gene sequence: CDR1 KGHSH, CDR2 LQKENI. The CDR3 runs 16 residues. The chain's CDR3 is CASSPTSGKATDTQYF. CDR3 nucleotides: TGTGCCAGCTCACCAACTAGCGGGAAGGCCACAGATACGCAGTATTTT.

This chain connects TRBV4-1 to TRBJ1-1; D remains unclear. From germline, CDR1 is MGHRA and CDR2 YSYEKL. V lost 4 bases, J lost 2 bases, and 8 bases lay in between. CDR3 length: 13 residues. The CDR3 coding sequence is TGCGCCAGCAGCCCGAGAGGAAACACTGAAGCTTTCTTT. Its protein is CASSPRGNTEAFF.

This CDR3 is CASSLVMGSQETQYF. In DNA, the CDR3 is TGCGCCAGCAGCCTCGTTATGGGGAGCCAAGAGACCCAGTACTTC. This rearrangement joins TRBV4-1 to TRBJ2-5; D is possibly TRBD2 (5 bases). Deletions cut 4 bases from V and 1 base from J, with 13 bases between. In germline, CDR1 is MGHRA, CDR2 YSYEKL. This CDR3 comprises 15 residues.

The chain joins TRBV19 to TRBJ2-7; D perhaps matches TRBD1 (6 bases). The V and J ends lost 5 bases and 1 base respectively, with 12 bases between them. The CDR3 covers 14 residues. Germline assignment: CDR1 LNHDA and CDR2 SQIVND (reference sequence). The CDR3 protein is CASSQQGRSYEQYF. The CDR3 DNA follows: TGTGCCAGTAGTCAACAGGGACGGTCCTACGAGCAGTACTTC.

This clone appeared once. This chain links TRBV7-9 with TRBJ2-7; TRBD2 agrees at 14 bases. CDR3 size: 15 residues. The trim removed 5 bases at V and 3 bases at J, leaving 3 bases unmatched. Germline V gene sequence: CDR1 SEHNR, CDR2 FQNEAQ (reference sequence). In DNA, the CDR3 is TGTGCCAGCAGCCAAGGGACTAGCGGGAGCTACGAGCAGTACTTC. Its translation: CASSQGTSGSYEQYF. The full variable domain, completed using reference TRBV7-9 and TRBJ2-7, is DTGVSQNPRHKITKRGQNVTFRCDPISEHNRLYWYRQTLGQGPEFLTYFQNEAQLEKSRLLSDRFSAERPKGSFSTLEIQRTEQGDSAMYLCASSQGTSGSYEQYFGPGTRLTVT.

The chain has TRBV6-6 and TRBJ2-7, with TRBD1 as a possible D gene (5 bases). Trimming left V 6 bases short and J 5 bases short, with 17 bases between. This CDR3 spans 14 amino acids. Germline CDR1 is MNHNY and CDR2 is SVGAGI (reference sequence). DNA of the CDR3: TGTGCCAGCAGGCCCCCAGGGTCCCCCCACGAGCAGTACTTC. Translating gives CASRPPGSPHEQYF.

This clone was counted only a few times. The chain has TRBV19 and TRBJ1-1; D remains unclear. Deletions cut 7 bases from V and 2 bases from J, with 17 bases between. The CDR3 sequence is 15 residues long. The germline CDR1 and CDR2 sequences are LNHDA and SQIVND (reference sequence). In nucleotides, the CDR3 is TGTGCCAGTACCCCGGGCGCAGATCCAAACACTGAAGCTTTCTTT. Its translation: CASTPGADPNTEAFF.

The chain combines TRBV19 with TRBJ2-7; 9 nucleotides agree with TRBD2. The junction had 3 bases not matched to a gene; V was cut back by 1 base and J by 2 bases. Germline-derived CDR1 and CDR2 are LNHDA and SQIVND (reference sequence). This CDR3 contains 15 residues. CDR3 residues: CASSIASGRTYEQYF. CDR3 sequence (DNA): TGTGCCAGTAGTATAGCCAGCGGGAGGACCTACGAGCAGTACTTC. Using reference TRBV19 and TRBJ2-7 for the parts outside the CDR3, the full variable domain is DGGITQSPKYLFRKEGQNVTLSCEQNLNHDAMYWYRQDPGQGLRLIYYSQIVNDFQKGDIAEGYSVSREKKESFPLTVTSAQKNPTAFYLCASSIASGRTYEQYFGPGTRLTVT.

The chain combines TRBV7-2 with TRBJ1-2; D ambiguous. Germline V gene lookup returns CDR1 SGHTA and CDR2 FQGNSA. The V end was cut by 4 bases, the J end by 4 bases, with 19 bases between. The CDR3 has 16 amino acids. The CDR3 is CASSSPPVPDSYGYTF. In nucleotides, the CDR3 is TGTGCCAGCAGCTCCCCCCCAGTGCCGGATTCCTATGGCTACACCTTC.

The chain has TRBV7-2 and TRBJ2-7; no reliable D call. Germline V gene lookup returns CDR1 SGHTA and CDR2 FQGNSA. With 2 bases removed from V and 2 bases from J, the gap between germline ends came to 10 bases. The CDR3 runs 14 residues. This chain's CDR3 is CASSLSGLPYEQYF. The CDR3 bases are TGTGCCAGCAGCTTATCAGGATTGCCCTACGAGCAGTACTTC.